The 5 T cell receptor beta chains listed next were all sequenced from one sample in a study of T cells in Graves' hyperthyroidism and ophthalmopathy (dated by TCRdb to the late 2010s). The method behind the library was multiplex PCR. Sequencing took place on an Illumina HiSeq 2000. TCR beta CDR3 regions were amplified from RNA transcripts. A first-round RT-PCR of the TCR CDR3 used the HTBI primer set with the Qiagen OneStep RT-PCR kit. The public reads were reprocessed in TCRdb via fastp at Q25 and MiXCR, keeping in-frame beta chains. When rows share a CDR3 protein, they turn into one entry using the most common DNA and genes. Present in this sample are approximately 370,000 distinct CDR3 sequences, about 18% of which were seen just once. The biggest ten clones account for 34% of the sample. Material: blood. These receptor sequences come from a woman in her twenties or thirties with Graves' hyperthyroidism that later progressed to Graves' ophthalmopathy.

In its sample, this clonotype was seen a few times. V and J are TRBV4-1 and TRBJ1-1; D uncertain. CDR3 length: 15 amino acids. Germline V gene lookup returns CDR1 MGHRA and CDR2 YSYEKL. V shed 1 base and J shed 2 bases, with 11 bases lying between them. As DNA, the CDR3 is TGCGCCAGCAGCCAAGTTCCGGGTACCAACACTGAAGCTTTCTTT. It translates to CASSQVPGTNTEAFF.

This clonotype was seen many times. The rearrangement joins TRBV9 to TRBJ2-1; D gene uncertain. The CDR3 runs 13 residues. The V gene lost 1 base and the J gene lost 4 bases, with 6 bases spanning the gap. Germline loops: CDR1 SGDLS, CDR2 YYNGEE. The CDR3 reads CASSVSAYNEQFF. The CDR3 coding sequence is TGTGCCAGCAGCGTATCAGCATACAATGAGCAGTTCTTC.

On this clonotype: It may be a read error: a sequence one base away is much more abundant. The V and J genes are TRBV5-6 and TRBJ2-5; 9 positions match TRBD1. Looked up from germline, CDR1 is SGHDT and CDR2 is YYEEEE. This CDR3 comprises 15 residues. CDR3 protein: CVSSPDRGIQETQYF. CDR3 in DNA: TGTGTCAGCAGTCCGGACAGGGGCATACAAGAGACCCAGTACTTC.

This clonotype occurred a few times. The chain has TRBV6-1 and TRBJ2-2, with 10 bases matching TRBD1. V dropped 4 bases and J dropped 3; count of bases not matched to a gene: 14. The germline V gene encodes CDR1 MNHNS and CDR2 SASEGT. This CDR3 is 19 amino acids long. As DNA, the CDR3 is TGTGCCAGCAGTGGTACCCGGGACAGGGGTTTCTACGACACCGGGGAGCTGTTTTTT. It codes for CASSGTRDRGFYDTGELFF.

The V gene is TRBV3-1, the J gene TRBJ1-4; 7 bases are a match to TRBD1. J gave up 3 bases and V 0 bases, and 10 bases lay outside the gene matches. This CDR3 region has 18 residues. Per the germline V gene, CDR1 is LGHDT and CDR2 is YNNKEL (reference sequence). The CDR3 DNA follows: TGTGCCAGCAGCCAAGACTTGGGACAGATTGCATCTAATGAAAAACTGTTTTTT. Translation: CASSQDLGQIASNEKLFF.